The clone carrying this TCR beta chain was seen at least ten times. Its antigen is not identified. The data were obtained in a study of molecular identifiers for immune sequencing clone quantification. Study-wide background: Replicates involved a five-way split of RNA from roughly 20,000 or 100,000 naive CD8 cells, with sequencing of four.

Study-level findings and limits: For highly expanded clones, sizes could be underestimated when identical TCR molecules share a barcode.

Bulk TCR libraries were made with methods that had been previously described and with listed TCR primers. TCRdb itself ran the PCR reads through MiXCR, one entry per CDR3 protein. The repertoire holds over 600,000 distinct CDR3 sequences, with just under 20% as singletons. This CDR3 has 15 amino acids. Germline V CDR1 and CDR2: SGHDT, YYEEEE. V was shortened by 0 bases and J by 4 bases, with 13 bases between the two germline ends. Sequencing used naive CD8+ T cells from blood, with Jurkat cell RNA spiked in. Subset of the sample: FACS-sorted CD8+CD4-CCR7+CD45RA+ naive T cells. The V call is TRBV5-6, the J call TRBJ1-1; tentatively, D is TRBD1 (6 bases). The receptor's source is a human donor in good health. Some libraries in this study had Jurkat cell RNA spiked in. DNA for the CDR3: TGTGCCAGCAGCTTGGCCGGGGGAGGGGGCACTGAAGCTTTCTTT. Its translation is CASSLAGGGGTEAFF.